This T cell receptor (beta chain) was captured in a study of T cell changes during pregnancy in multiple sclerosis. With 3 bases removed from V and 4 bases from J, the gap between germline ends came to 12 bases. The germline CDR1 and CDR2 sequences are SGHTA and FQGTGA. The CDR3 length is 15 residues. Produced via immunoSEQ multiplex PCR; TCRdb's table is partial and in-frame only. The table records over 30,000 clones, about 88% of them present only once. The sample was CD4+ T cells from peripheral blood mononuclear cells, taken before pregnancy. The rearrangement joins TRBV7-3 to TRBJ2-2, with a weak D call TRBD1 (5 bases). The TCR sequence derives from a female donor with multiple sclerosis, enrolled in a pregnancy study. The CDR3 region has the DNA TGTGCCAGCAGCTTTGCAGGGAAGTTCACCGGGGAGCTGTTTTTT. It yields the protein CASSFAGKFTGELFF.